These T cell receptor beta chains were read from a single sample in a study of T cells after yellow fever vaccination. TCRdb reprocessed the 5' RACE reads via MiXCR and lists one record per CDR3 protein. In the table there are 250,000 to 350,000 distinct CDR3 sequences, 8.7% of which are singletons. The starting material was CD4+ T cells sorted from PBMCs, obtained 5 days after the yellow fever booster vaccination. Receptors originate from a young man who received the YFV17D yellow fever vaccine. Both conserved end residues are part of each CDR3. The order of the fields is clone size, V gene, J gene, D gene, CDR3 protein, CDR3 DNA. A D gene is named only where the DNA matches it firmly. The size of a clone is reported for some rows only, either as once, few or many, or as a class for expanded clones.

few,TRBV5-1,TRBJ1-4,-,CASSASWVQEKLFF,TGCGCCAGCAGCGCCTCATGGGTGCAAGAAAAACTGTTTTTT
few,TRBV12-3/TRBV12-4,TRBJ1-1,-,CASRRTNTEAFF,TGTGCCAGCAGACGCACGAACACTGAAGCTTTCTTT
-,TRBV6-5,TRBJ2-1,TRBD2,CASRRLAGGHYNEQFF,TGTGCCAGCAGAAGACTAGCGGGGGGTCACTACAATGAGCAGTTCTTC
-,TRBV7-2,TRBJ1-6,TRBD1,CASSLVGDREIPLHF,TGTGCCAGCAGCTTAGTCGGGGACAGGGAAATCCCCCTCCACTTT
many,TRBV4-1,TRBJ2-3,TRBD1,CASSQTGVQTDTQYF,TGCGCCAGCAGCCAAACAGGGGTACAGACAGATACGCAGTATTTT
few,TRBV24-1,TRBJ1-5,-,CATSDPRTGSLGPQHF,TGTGCCACCAGTGACCCCCGAACCGGGTCGCTAGGGCCCCAGCATTTT
many,TRBV20-1,TRBJ2-2,-,CSVASPTGELFF,TGCAGTGTCGCTAGCCCCACCGGGGAGCTGTTTTTT
few,TRBV30,TRBJ1-4,-,CAWRGATNEKLFF,TGTGCCTGGAGGGGAGCAACTAATGAAAAACTGTTTTTT
few,TRBV10-3,TRBJ1-1,-,CAIRQGFHMNTEAFF,TGTGCCATCAGGCAAGGCTTTCACATGAACACTGAAGCTTTCTTT
many,TRBV20-1,TRBJ2-3,TRBD2,CSALGGWYTQYF,TGCAGTGCTCTGGGGGGGTGGTATACGCAGTATTTT
-,TRBV20-1,TRBJ2-3,TRBD2,CSARPRGGGTDTQYF,TGCAGTGCTAGACCCCGCGGGGGGGGGACAGATACGCAGTATTTT
-,TRBV5-1,TRBJ2-5,-,CASRVNFHRDQETQYF,TGCGCCAGCAGGGTGAACTTTCATCGGGACCAAGAGACCCAGTACTTC
many,TRBV5-1,TRBJ2-6,-,CASAGDSGANVLTF,TGCGCCAGCGCAGGGGACTCTGGGGCCAACGTCCTGACTTTC
many,TRBV12-3/TRBV12-4,TRBJ2-5,-,CASSSPGVRETQYF,TGTGCCAGCAGTTCTCCAGGGGTCCGAGAGACCCAGTACTTC
few,TRBV20-1,TRBJ1-2,TRBD1,CSAAPRGLNYGYTF,TGCAGTGCTGCTCCCAGGGGGCTTAACTATGGCTACACCTTC
few,TRBV5-6,TRBJ1-5,TRBD1,CASSERQGRSNQPQHF,TGTGCCAGCAGCGAGCGACAGGGTCGAAGCAATCAGCCCCAGCATTTT
few,TRBV5-1,TRBJ2-2,-,CASSYGRRSTGELFF,TGCGCCAGCAGCTATGGACGGCGATCTACCGGGGAGCTGTTTTTT
-,TRBV7-3,TRBJ2-1,TRBD2,CASTPGGGYNEQFF,TGTGCCAGCACCCCAGGCGGGGGGTACAATGAGCAGTTCTTC
few,TRBV7-2,TRBJ1-2,TRBD1,CASSLAGQDDGYTF,TGTGCCAGCAGCTTAGCGGGACAGGACGATGGCTACACCTTC
-,TRBV20-1,TRBJ2-1,TRBD2,CSPRTSGGVSYNEQFF,TGCAGTCCCAGGACTAGCGGGGGGGTGTCCTACAATGAGCAGTTCTTC
few,TRBV12-3/TRBV12-4,TRBJ1-1,-,CASSSGDLPEAFF,TGTGCCAGCAGTTCTGGGGACTTGCCTGAAGCTTTCTTT
-,TRBV7-2,TRBJ2-5,TRBD2,CASSLRAGGQETQYF,TGTGCCAGCAGCTTAAGAGCGGGGGGGCAAGAGACCCAGTACTTC
-,TRBV7-2,TRBJ1-2,-,CASSLPGINYGYTF,TGTGCCAGCAGCTTGCCAGGGATTAACTATGGCTACACCTTC
-,TRBV7-6,TRBJ2-1,-,CASSRNLLKAGHEQFF,TGTGCCAGCAGCCGTAACTTACTCAAAGCTGGCCATGAGCAGTTCTTC
many,TRBV9,TRBJ2-1,TRBD1,CASSAQGHEQFF,TGTGCCAGCAGCGCACAGGGGCATGAGCAGTTCTTC
many,TRBV4-2,TRBJ1-2,-,CASSHGQNYGYTF,TGTGCCAGCAGCCACGGACAGAACTATGGCTACACCTTC
few,TRBV6-5,TRBJ1-2,TRBD1,CATRRDSVYGYTF,TGTGCCACTCGCCGGGACAGTGTTTATGGCTACACCTTC
few,TRBV7-9,TRBJ1-3,-,CASSPGEGKTGNTIYF,TGTGCCAGCAGCCCCGGGGAGGGGAAGACTGGAAACACCATATATTTT
-,TRBV5-1,TRBJ2-3,TRBD1,CASQLGQGKDTQYF,TGCGCCAGCCAACTGGGACAGGGGAAAGATACGCAGTATTTT
many,TRBV5-1,TRBJ2-1,TRBD2,CASSLDGLVGEQFF,TGCGCCAGCAGCTTGGATGGACTAGTGGGTGAGCAGTTCTTC
-,TRBV7-2,TRBJ1-2,-,CASSLYGSSYGYTF,TGTGCCAGCAGCTTATACGGGAGCAGCTATGGCTACACCTTC
many,TRBV5-1,TRBJ2-1,TRBD1,CASRSGTGAYNEQFF,TGCGCCAGCAGGTCCGGGACAGGGGCTTACAATGAGCAGTTCTTC
many,TRBV12-3/TRBV12-4,TRBJ2-4,-,CASTLARGKNIQYF,TGTGCCAGCACCCTAGCCCGGGGGAAGAACATTCAGTACTTC
-,TRBV11-2,TRBJ2-2,-,CASSWTDAGELFF,TGTGCCAGCAGCTGGACAGACGCCGGGGAGCTGTTTTTT
-,TRBV20-1,TRBJ2-2,TRBD1,CSVEGQGLAGELFF,TGCAGTGTTGAGGGACAGGGGTTAGCGGGGGAGCTGTTTTTT
-,TRBV5-1,TRBJ2-3,TRBD2,CASSLDPASGTSGGSGTQYF,TGCGCCAGCAGCTTGGATCCGGCATCAGGGACTAGCGGGGGGAGCGGTACGCAGTATTTT
few,TRBV5-1,TRBJ2-7,TRBD1,CASSTGQLSYEQYF,TGCGCCAGCAGCACGGGACAGCTCTCCTACGAGCAGTACTTC
-,TRBV20-1,TRBJ2-1,-,CSARDLGYNEQFF,TGCAGTGCTAGAGATCTGGGCTACAATGAGCAGTTCTTC
few,TRBV7-9,TRBJ1-1,-,CASILDGGAEAFF,TGTGCCAGCATCCTGGACGGAGGAGCTGAAGCTTTCTTT
-,TRBV6-5,TRBJ1-2,-,CASTFSGSYGYTF,TGTGCCAGCACTTTCTCGGGGAGCTATGGCTACACCTTC
few,TRBV5-1,TRBJ2-3,-,CASSLARGLGDTQYF,TGCGCCAGCAGCTTGGCGCGGGGCCTTGGTGATACGCAGTATTTT
-,TRBV4-3,TRBJ2-5,TRBD2,CASSRRLAGGLGETQYF,TGCGCCAGCAGCCGACGACTAGCGGGGGGGTTGGGAGAGACCCAGTACTTC
-,TRBV19,TRBJ1-1,-,CASSGSAGTEAFF,TGTGCCAGCTCAGGTTCTGCAGGAACTGAAGCTTTCTTT
few,TRBV4-3,TRBJ2-1,-,CASSRLRTGPVAPSSYNEQFF,TGCGCCAGCAGCCGCCTAAGGACGGGACCGGTAGCGCCGAGCTCCTACAATGAGCAGTTCTTC
few,TRBV7-9,TRBJ2-3,-,CASSPRARDTQYF,TGTGCCAGCAGCCCCCGGGCCAGGGATACGCAGTATTTT
few,TRBV25-1,TRBJ1-1,-,CASSVEDTEAFF,TGTGCCAGCAGTGTGGAGGACACTGAAGCTTTCTTT
-,TRBV4-3,TRBJ2-3,-,CASSQDWGRAGKNTQYF,TGCGCCAGCAGCCAAGACTGGGGAAGGGCGGGGAAAAATACGCAGTATTTT
-,TRBV7-2,TRBJ1-2,-,CASSPTRYGYTF,TGTGCCAGCAGCCCAACGCGCTATGGCTACACCTTC
many,TRBV2,TRBJ2-3,-,CASRPLTDTQYF,TGTGCCAGCAGGCCCCTCACAGATACGCAGTATTTT
-,TRBV11-2,TRBJ2-2,-,CASSFAVAGAGELFF,TGTGCCAGCAGCTTCGCAGTTGCAGGTGCCGGGGAGCTGTTTTTT
few,TRBV29-1,TRBJ2-5,TRBD1,CSVESFGTGGEAQYF,TGCAGCGTTGAGAGTTTTGGGACAGGGGGCGAGGCCCAGTACTTC
few,TRBV6-2/TRBV6-3,TRBJ1-4,-,CASSHNGIGEKLFF,TGTGCCAGCTCACACAATGGAATCGGTGAAAAACTGTTTTTT